Each of the 5 T cell receptor beta chains below was sequenced from the same sample in a study of cytotoxic CD8 clonotypes in ibrutinib-treated CLL. Data came from immunoSEQ multiplex PCR; TCRdb stores just in-frame clones and leaves some out. Of around 310,000 clones detected, almost 80% appear once; the ten largest clones hold 6.7%. This specimen was PBMCs, taken before ibrutinib treatment. The receptors were sampled from a human donor with chronic lymphocytic leukemia.

The chain employs TRBV30 and TRBJ1-4, with 9 bases aligning to TRBD1. In germline, CDR1 is GTSNPN, CDR2 SVGIG (reference sequence). This CDR3 comprises 13 residues. Trimming at V came to 3 bases and at J to 5 bases, leaving 1 base not matched to a gene. Here the CDR3 reads CAWRGTGNEKLFF. The CDR3, as DNA: TGTGCCTGGAGGGGGACAGGGAATGAAAAACTGTTTTTT.

J is TRBJ1-5 and V is TRBV30; D is unclear. Germline CDR1 is GTSNPN and CDR2 is SVGIG (reference sequence). The CDR3 loop spans 14 amino acids. V lost 0 bases to trimming and J lost 3 bases, with 9 bases between them. The chain's CDR3 is CAWSVGGHNQPQHF. Here the CDR3 DNA reads TGTGCCTGGAGTGTGGGAGGGCACAATCAGCCCCAGCATTTT.

The gene calls are TRBV6-5 and TRBJ1-2; no clear D gene. This CDR3 is built from 15 residues. From germline, CDR1 is MNHEY and CDR2 SVGAGI. V was shortened by 5 bases and J by 5 bases, with 18 bases between the two germline ends. CDR3 sequence: CASSRYAGELYGYTF. The DNA for the CDR3 is TGTGCCAGCAGTCGGTACGCTGGGGAACTATATGGCTACACCTTC.

The chain has TRBV7-2 and TRBJ2-1; the D gene is possibly TRBD2 (6 bases). V was clipped by 6 bases and J by 7 bases, with 16 bases between them. CDR3 length: 14 amino acids. Germline V gives CDR1 SGHTA, CDR2 FQGNSA. CDR3 in amino acids: CASRRPGTLNEQFF. CDR3 nucleotide sequence: TGTGCCAGCAGAAGGCCAGGGACTCTGAATGAGCAGTTCTTC.

In this sample, this clone turned up a few times. J is TRBJ2-2 and V is TRBV9; the D is unclear. CDR3 length: 17 amino acids. Per germline, CDR1 SGDLS and CDR2 YYNGEE. V was clipped by 3 bases and J by 2 bases, with 17 bases between them. The CDR3 DNA reads TGTGCCAGCAGCGAGAGCGCAGGAGACTCCAACACCGGGGAGCTGTTTTTT. This translates into CASSESAGDSNTGELFF.